This T cell receptor beta chain was obtained from a study of low-dose radiotherapy and immunotherapy resistance in tumors. About the study: Per fraction, Cohort 2 was given 1 Gy every two weeks, accumulating a total of 13 Gy over 26 weeks. Intravenous nivolumab 240 mg every two weeks plus ipilimumab 1 mg/kg every six weeks was given to patients. Daily intake of oral aspirin 300 mg by patients lasted four cycles and began on cycle 1 day 1.

Gene-specific TRAV and TRBV primers were used for first-strand cDNA, covering alpha and beta chains. PCR amplification of the TCRs was performed with Phusion for 15 to 25 PCR cycles, and it relied on a constant-region primer together with a V-primer adapter. mRNA, once isolated, was amplified by in vitro transcription. MiXCR was run by TCRdb on the reads, yielding one entry per CDR3 protein. The sample has about 12,000 distinct CDR3 sequences, roughly 71% seen once. The CDR3 is 17 amino acids. Germline V lookup: CDR1 DFQATT, CDR2 SNEGSKA (reference sequence). With V trimmed by 3 bases and J by 3 bases, 15 bases remained unmatched.

This receptor was obtained from a human donor with advanced metastatic prostate, ovarian, gallbladder or colorectal cancer (not recorded which). This table probably holds off-target reads from a library built for another chain. The rearrangement uses TRBV20-1 and TRBJ2-3, with 7 nucleotides matching TRBD2. The CDR3 coding sequence is TGCAGTGCTAGCCTCATTACCGGGACTAAAAATACAGATACGCAGTATTTT. It is translated as CSASLITGTKNTDTQYF.